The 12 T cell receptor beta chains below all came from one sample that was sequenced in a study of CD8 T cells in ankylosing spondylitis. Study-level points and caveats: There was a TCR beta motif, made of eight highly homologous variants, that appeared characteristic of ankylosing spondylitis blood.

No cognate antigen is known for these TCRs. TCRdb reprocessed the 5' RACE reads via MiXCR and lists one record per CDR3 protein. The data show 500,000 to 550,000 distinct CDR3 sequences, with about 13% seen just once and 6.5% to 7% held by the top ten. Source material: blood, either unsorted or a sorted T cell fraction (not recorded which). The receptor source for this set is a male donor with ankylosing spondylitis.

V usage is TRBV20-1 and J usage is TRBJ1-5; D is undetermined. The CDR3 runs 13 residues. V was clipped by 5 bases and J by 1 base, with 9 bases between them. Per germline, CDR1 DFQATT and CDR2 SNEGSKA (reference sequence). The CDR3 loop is CSAAVGSNQPQHF. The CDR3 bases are TGCAGTGCTGCTGTGGGAAGCAATCAGCCCCAGCATTTT.

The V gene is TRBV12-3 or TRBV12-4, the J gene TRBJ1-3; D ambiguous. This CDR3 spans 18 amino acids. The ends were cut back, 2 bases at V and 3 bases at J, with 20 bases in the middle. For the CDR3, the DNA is TGTGCCAGCAGTTTACCCGTCTCGTTGCGCGCGGGTGGAAACACCATATATTTT. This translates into CASSLPVSLRAGGNTIYF.

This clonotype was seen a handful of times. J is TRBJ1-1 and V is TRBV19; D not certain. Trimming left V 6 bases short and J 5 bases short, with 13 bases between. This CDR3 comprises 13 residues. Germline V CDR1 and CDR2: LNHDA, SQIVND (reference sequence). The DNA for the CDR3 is TGTGCCAGTAGCAACAGCGCTGGTACTGAAGCTTTCTTT. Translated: CASSNSAGTEAFF.

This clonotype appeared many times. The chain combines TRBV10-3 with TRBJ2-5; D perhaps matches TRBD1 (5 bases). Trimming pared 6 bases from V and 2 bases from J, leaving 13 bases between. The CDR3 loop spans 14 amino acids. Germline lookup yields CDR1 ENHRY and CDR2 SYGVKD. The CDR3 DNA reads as TGTGCCATCAGCGACCAGGGCAGGCAAGAGACCCAGTACTTC. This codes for CAISDQGRQETQYF.

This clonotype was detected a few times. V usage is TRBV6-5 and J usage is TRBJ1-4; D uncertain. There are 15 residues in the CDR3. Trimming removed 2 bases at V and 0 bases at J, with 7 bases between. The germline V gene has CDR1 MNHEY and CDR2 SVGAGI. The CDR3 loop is CASSYGSATNEKLFF. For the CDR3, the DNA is TGTGCCAGCAGTTACGGTTCCGCAACTAATGAAAAACTGTTTTTT.

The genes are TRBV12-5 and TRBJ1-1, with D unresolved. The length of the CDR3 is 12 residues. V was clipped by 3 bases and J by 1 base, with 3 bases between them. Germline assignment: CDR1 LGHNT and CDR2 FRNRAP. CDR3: CASGFANTEAFF. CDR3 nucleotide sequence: TGTGCTAGTGGTTTTGCGAACACTGAAGCTTTCTTT.

Here the CDR3 DNA reads TGTGCCAGCAGCTTTCCATCGGGACAGCGAACCTACGAGCAGTACTTC. It encodes CASSFPSGQRTYEQYF. V usage is TRBV5-5 and J usage is TRBJ2-7; 7 nucleotides align to TRBD1. The germline CDR1 and CDR2 sequences are SGHKS and YYEKEE (reference sequence). The CDR3 extends over 16 amino acids. Losses at the gene ends were 2 bases for V and 2 bases for J; bases not matched to a gene: 10.

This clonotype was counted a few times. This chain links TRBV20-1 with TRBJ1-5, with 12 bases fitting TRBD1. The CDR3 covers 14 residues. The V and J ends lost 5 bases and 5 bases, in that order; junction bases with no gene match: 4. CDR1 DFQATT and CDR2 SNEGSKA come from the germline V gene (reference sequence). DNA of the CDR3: TGCAGTGCTGGGGGACAGGGGGCCCATCAGCCCCAGCATTTT. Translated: CSAGGQGAHQPQHF.

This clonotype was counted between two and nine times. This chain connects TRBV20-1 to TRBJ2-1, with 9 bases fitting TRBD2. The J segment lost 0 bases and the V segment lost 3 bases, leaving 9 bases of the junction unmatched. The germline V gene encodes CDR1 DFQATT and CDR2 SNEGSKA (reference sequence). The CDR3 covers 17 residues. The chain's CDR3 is CSARGARLAVSYNEQFF. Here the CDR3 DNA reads TGCAGTGCTAGGGGGGCAAGACTAGCGGTCTCCTACAATGAGCAGTTCTTC.

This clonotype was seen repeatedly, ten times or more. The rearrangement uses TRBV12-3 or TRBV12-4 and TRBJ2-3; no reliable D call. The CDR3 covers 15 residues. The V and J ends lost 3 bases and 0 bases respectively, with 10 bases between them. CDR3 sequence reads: CASSLYEASTDTQYF. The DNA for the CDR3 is TGTGCCAGCAGTTTGTATGAAGCGAGCACAGATACGCAGTATTTT.

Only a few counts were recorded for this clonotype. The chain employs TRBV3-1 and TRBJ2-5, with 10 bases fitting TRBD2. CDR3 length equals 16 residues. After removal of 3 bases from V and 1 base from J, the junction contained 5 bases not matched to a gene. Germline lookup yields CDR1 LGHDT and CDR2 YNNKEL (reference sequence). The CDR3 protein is CASSQTSGPIQETQYF. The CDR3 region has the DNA TGTGCCAGCAGCCAGACTAGCGGGCCGATCCAAGAGACCCAGTACTTC.

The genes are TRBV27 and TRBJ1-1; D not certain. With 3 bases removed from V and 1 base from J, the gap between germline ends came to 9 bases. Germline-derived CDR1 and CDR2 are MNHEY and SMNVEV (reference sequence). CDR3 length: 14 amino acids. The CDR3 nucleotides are TGTGCCAGCAGTTTTGGACCGCCGAACACTGAAGCTTTCTTT. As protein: CASSFGPPNTEAFF.